The rows below give T cell receptor beta chains drawn from one sample of a study of technical replicates of blood from several donors. Repertoires were generated with immunoSEQ multiplex PCR, while TCRdb's copy carries only in-frame clones and drops some. The table lists 80,000 to 100,000 clones, approximately 95% of them singletons, with about 0.19% in the top ten. Sequencing used T cells isolated from PBMCs. The source is a human donor in good health. CDR3s include the opening cysteine and the closing phenylalanine or tryptophan. The D gene is left open where the match is weak. Not all rows give a size; the values are once, few, many and, for expanded clones, a class.

CDR3 protein: CASSYSQGLGLYEQYF
CDR3 DNA: TGTGCCAGCAGTTACTCCCAGGGGTTGGGGTTGTACGAGCAGTACTTC
D gene: NA
clone size: NA
J gene: TRBJ2-7
V gene: TRBV6-5

CDR3 protein: CASSRFLAGGLIEQFF
CDR3 DNA: TGCGCCAGCAGTCGATTCTTAGCGGGGGGCCTTATTGAGCAGTTCTTC
D gene: TRBD2
clone size: NA
J gene: TRBJ2-1
V gene: TRBV4-1

CDR3 protein: CASSLEGTGSNQPQHF
CDR3 DNA: TGCGCCAGCAGCTTGGAGGGGACAGGGAGCAATCAGCCCCAGCATTTT
D gene: TRBD1
clone size: NA
J gene: TRBJ1-5
V gene: TRBV5-1

CDR3 protein: CASSQAGRQGGEQYF
CDR3 DNA: TGCGCCAGCAGCCAAGCCGGACGACAGGGCGGCGAGCAGTACTTC
D gene: TRBD1
clone size: NA
J gene: TRBJ2-7
V gene: TRBV4-1

CDR3 protein: CASSSSGRAYEQFF
CDR3 DNA: TGTGCCAGCAGCTCGAGCGGGAGGGCTTATGAGCAGTTCTTC
D gene: TRBD2
clone size: NA
J gene: TRBJ2-1
V gene: TRBV9

CDR3 protein: CSGSQGLPEAFF
CDR3 DNA: TGCAGCGGATCACAGGGTTTGCCTGAAGCTTTCTTT
D gene: NA
clone size: NA
J gene: TRBJ1-1
V gene: TRBV29-1

CDR3 protein: CASSLETGTRAYEQYF
CDR3 DNA: TGCGCCAGCAGCTTGGAGACCGGGACTAGAGCCTACGAGCAGTACTTC
D gene: TRBD2
clone size: NA
J gene: TRBJ2-7
V gene: TRBV5-1

CDR3 protein: CASSGQGNFNTGELFF
CDR3 DNA: TGTGCCAGTAGTGGACAGGGTAATTTCAACACCGGGGAGCTGTTTTTT
D gene: TRBD1
clone size: NA
J gene: TRBJ2-2
V gene: TRBV19

CDR3 protein: CASSGGTPGVGELFF
CDR3 DNA: TGTGCCAGCAGCGGCGGGACCCCGGGGGTCGGGGAGCTGTTTTTT
D gene: NA
clone size: NA
J gene: TRBJ2-2
V gene: TRBV9

CDR3 protein: CASRVVDGYTF
CDR3 DNA: TGTGCCAGCCGCGTGGTGGATGGCTACACCTTC
D gene: NA
clone size: NA
J gene: TRBJ1-2
V gene: TRBV11-2

CDR3 protein: CASRGPGGNQPQHF
CDR3 DNA: TGTGCCAGCCGCGGGCCGGGGGGCAATCAGCCCCAGCATTTT
D gene: NA
clone size: NA
J gene: TRBJ1-5
V gene: TRBV28

CDR3 protein: CASSKTGDTEAFF
CDR3 DNA: TGCGCCAGCAGCAAGACAGGGGACACTGAAGCTTTCTTT
D gene: TRBD1
clone size: NA
J gene: TRBJ1-1
V gene: TRBV10-1

CDR3 protein: CASSLDRIVESQYF
CDR3 DNA: TGCGCCAGCAGCCTTGACAGGATTGTTGAGTCCCAGTACTTC
D gene: NA
clone size: once
J gene: TRBJ2-5
V gene: TRBV5-1

CDR3 protein: CASSFLSGAQGELFF
CDR3 DNA: TGTGCCAGCAGCTTTTTATCAGGGGCTCAGGGGGAGCTGTTTTTT
D gene: NA
clone size: NA
J gene: TRBJ2-2
V gene: TRBV7-8

CDR3 protein: CASSGRDFLQFF
CDR3 DNA: TGTGCCAGCAGTGGAAGGGACTTCCTGCAGTTCTTC
D gene: NA
clone size: once
J gene: TRBJ2-1
V gene: TRBV2

CDR3 protein: CASGPQPLGGSQETQYF
CDR3 DNA: TGTGCTAGTGGTCCGCAACCATTGGGGGGGTCTCAAGAGACCCAGTACTTC
D gene: TRBD2
clone size: NA
J gene: TRBJ2-5
V gene: TRBV12-5

CDR3 protein: CASKDREAYEQYF
CDR3 DNA: TGTGCCAGTAAGGACAGGGAGGCCTACGAGCAGTACTTC
D gene: TRBD1
clone size: NA
J gene: TRBJ2-7
V gene: TRBV19

CDR3 protein: CASSSRGRTQHF
CDR3 DNA: TGTGCCAGCAGCTCTAGGGGAAGGACCCAGCATTTT
D gene: NA
clone size: NA
J gene: TRBJ1-5
V gene: TRBV7-9

CDR3 protein: CASSSPGETNEKLFF
CDR3 DNA: TGTGCCAGTAGTTCCCCAGGGGAAACTAATGAAAAACTGTTTTTT
D gene: NA
clone size: NA
J gene: TRBJ1-4
V gene: TRBV19

CDR3 protein: CASSSPFFSYEQYF
CDR3 DNA: TGCGCCAGCAGCTCCCCGTTCTTTTCCTACGAGCAGTACTTC
D gene: NA
clone size: NA
J gene: TRBJ2-7
V gene: TRBV4-1

CDR3 protein: CSVASTGGRHPQEPQHF
CDR3 DNA: TGCAGCGTTGCATCGACAGGGGGAAGACATCCCCAGGAGCCCCAGCATTTT
D gene: TRBD1
clone size: NA
J gene: TRBJ1-5
V gene: TRBV29-1

CDR3 protein: CASSPVAGAGETQYF
CDR3 DNA: TGCGCCAGCAGCCCCGTAGCGGGAGCAGGAGAGACCCAGTACTTC
D gene: TRBD2
clone size: NA
J gene: TRBJ2-5
V gene: TRBV5-1

CDR3 protein: CSVARSGSVDEQYF
CDR3 DNA: TGCAGCGTCGCCAGAAGCGGGAGCGTGGACGAGCAGTACTTC
D gene: TRBD2
clone size: NA
J gene: TRBJ2-7
V gene: TRBV29-1

CDR3 protein: CASSVTGQINEKLFF
CDR3 DNA: TGTGCCAGCAGTGTGACGGGACAGATTAATGAAAAACTGTTTTTT
D gene: TRBD1
clone size: once
J gene: TRBJ1-4
V gene: TRBV6-1

CDR3 protein: CASSPTGLSPPNEKLFF
CDR3 DNA: TGTGCCAGCTCACCGACAGGGTTGAGTCCCCCCAATGAAAAACTGTTTTTT
D gene: TRBD1
clone size: NA
J gene: TRBJ1-4
V gene: TRBV18

CDR3 protein: CASIPGQSDTQYF
CDR3 DNA: TGTGCCAGCATTCCCGGACAGTCAGATACGCAGTATTTT
D gene: NA
clone size: NA
J gene: TRBJ2-3
V gene: TRBV6-1

CDR3 protein: CAWGRLAGEAFF
CDR3 DNA: TGTGCCTGGGGGAGATTGGCTGGTGAAGCTTTCTTT
D gene: NA
clone size: few
J gene: TRBJ1-1
V gene: TRBV30

CDR3 protein: CASSLLQRQLQFF
CDR3 DNA: TGTGCCAGCAGCTTACTACAGCGGCAACTACAGTTCTTC
D gene: NA
clone size: NA
J gene: TRBJ2-1
V gene: TRBV6-5

CDR3 protein: CASSLSRPEQFF
CDR3 DNA: TGTGCCAGCAGTTTATCGAGGCCAGAGCAGTTCTTC
D gene: NA
clone size: once
J gene: TRBJ2-1
V gene: TRBV28

CDR3 protein: CASSLGPLAAPTDTQYF
CDR3 DNA: TGTGCCAGCAGCTTAGGACCTTTAGCTGCCCCCACAGATACGCAGTATTTT
D gene: NA
clone size: NA
J gene: TRBJ2-3
V gene: TRBV7-8

CDR3 protein: CASSETAGVWNEQFF
CDR3 DNA: TGCGCCAGCAGTGAGACAGCGGGAGTATGGAATGAGCAGTTCTTC
D gene: TRBD2
clone size: NA
J gene: TRBJ2-1
V gene: TRBV10-1

CDR3 protein: CASSLGEWGRGLNTEAFF
CDR3 DNA: TGTGCCAGCAGTTTAGGAGAGTGGGGGCGAGGATTGAACACTGAAGCTTTCTTT
D gene: NA
clone size: NA
J gene: TRBJ1-1
V gene: TRBV27